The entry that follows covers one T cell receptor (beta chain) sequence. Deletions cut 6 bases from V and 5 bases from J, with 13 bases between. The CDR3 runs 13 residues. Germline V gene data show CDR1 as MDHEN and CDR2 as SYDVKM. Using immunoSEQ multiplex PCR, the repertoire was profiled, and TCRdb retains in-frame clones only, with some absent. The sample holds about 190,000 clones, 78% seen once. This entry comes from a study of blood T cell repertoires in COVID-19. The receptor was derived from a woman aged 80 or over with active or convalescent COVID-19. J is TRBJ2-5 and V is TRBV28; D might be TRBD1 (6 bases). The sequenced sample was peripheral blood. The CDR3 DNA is TGTGCCAGCAGCGTTCAGGGGCGGGAGACCCAGTACTTC. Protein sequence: CASSVQGRETQYF.